This section outlines one T cell receptor beta chain sequence together with its context. The data were produced by immunoSEQ multiplex PCR, yet TCRdb's version contains in-frame clones alone and is incomplete. The repertoire holds around 68,000 clones, with around 87% as singletons. The source of the sample is a study of OX40 agonist ivuxolimab in advanced cancers. Germline loops: CDR1 SGHTA, CDR2 FQGNSA. V was pared by 4 bases and J by 4 bases, with 15 bases between. The CDR3 sequence is 15 residues long. The sample consisted of CD4+ or CD8+ T cells sorted from blood, taken in a trial of the OX40 agonist ivuxolimab. The source is an adult with an advanced solid tumor such as melanoma, head and neck, liver or kidney cancer. The chain links TRBV7-2 to TRBJ2-3; no clear D. CDR3 in DNA: TGTGCCAGCAGCTCAACCCGGGCGGTCGCAGATACGCAGTATTTT. Its translation: CASSSTRAVADTQYF.